Listed below are T cell receptor delta chains from one sample, sequenced in a study of gamma-delta T cells after stem cell transplantation. TCRdb re-processed the RT-PCR reads via CATT. The sample records around 2,700 delta-chain clones, 3% being singletons. Material for sequencing was gamma-delta T cells. These receptors all stem from a human donor. It is not recorded whose cells these are; they may come from a transplant donor. The CDR3 runs from the conserved cysteine through the conserved F or W. D genes are given only for firm matches.

V: TRDV1; J: TRDJ1; D: .; CDR3: CALGEYGQLLLHTDKLIF
V: TRDV1; J: TRDJ1; D: TRDD3; CDR3: CALGIRIFLAYWGMSGKLIF
V: TRDV2; J: TRDJ1; D: .; CDR3: CACDTVGDQPTDKLIF
V: TRDV1; J: TRDJ1; D: TRDD3; CDR3: CALGKNHPPIFLPTIRNWGIGRYTDKLIF
V: TRDV2; J: TRDJ1; D: TRDD3; CDR3: CACDLLGDTLTDKLIF
V: TRDV2; J: TRDJ3; D: .; CDR3: CACDTIVPQGENSWDTRQMFF
V: TRDV1; J: TRDJ1; D: TRDD3; CDR3: CALGEQVYPTWYWGISVADRRTDKLIF
V: TRDV2; J: TRDJ3; D: TRDD3; CDR3: CACDTPPPTGGSQDTWDTRQMFF
V: TRDV1; J: TRDJ1; D: TRDD3; CDR3: CALGAGRYVGRTGGLYTDKLIF
V: TRDV2; J: TRDJ3; D: TRDD3; CDR3: CACDTAVLGDTLSWDTRQMFF
V: TRDV2; J: TRDJ1; D: TRDD3; CDR3: CACDQLLGDTETDKLIF
V: TRDV2; J: TRDJ1; D: TRDD3; CDR3: CACVPLWGTSTDKLIF
V: TRDV2; J: TRDJ3; D: .; CDR3: CACDTVGPSSWDTRQMFF
V: TRDV2; J: TRDJ1; D: TRDD3; CDR3: CACDTLGDTATDKLIF
V: TRDV2; J: TRDJ1; D: TRDD3; CDR3: CACDTVGSTGGYVYTDKLIF
V: TRDV2; J: TRDJ3; D: TRDD3; CDR3: CACDTIPVLGDTLSWDTRQMFF
V: TRDV2; J: TRDJ1; D: TRDD3; CDR3: CACDLLGDTVTDKLIF
V: TRDV2; J: TRDJ1; D: TRDD3; CDR3: CACDTMNLGDTRGTDKLIF
V: TRDV1; J: TRDJ1; D: TRDD3; CDR3: CALGELPFGGLGDTGKEADKLIF
V: TRDV2; J: TRDJ1; D: TRDD3; CDR3: CACDPIVLGDTPDKLIF
V: TRDV1; J: TRDJ1; D: TRDD3; CDR3: CALGDHCWLPTWGIPGKLIF
V: TRDV2; J: TRDJ3; D: TRDD3; CDR3: CACDTVTGEDSWDTRQMFF
V: TRDV2; J: TRDJ1; D: TRDD3; CDR3: CACDTLLGDTRGPDKLIF
V: TRDV3; J: TRDJ1; D: TRDD3; CDR3: CAFPRVMPGAYWGILTYTDKLIF
V: TRDV1; J: TRDJ1; D: TRDD3; CDR3: CALGERGSYPVIGYWGIMSYTDKLIF